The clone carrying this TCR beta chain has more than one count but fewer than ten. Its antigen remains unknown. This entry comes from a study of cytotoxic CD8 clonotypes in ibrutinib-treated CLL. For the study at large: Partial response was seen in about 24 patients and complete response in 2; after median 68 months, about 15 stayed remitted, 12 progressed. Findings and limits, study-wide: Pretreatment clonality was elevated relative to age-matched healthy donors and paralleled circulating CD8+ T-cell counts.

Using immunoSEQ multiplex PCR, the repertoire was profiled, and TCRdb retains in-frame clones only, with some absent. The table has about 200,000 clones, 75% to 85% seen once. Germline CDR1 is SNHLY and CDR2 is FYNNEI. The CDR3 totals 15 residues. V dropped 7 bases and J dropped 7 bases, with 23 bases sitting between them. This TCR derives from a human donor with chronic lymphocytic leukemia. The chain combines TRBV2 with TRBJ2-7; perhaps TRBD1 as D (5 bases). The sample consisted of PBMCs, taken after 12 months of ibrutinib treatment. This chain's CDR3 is CASIGLRGRVGEQYF. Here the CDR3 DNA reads TGTGCCAGCATCGGCCTTCGTGGCAGGGTCGGTGAGCAGTACTTC.